This TCR beta chain stems from a study of a mutant IDH1 vaccine in newly diagnosed glioma. Study at large: Patients were started on vaccination 4-6 weeks after radiotherapy alone, or with temozolomide cycles. Study-wide points: Of all patients, roughly 93% showed vaccine-induced immune responses.

Regarding time point: week 11, during vaccination. A single vaccine dose contained 300 ug of mutant IDH1 20-mer peptide, and topical imiquimod was used with it. Assay: immunoSEQ multiplex PCR; the TCRdb copy retains only in-frame clones and omits some. The sample holds roughly 110,000 clones, about 90% seen once. In germline, CDR1 is LNHDA, CDR2 SQIVND (reference sequence). The CDR3 loop spans 16 amino acids. Trimming took 3 bases from V and 2 from J, leaving 15 bases between them. For this clone: As yet, its antigen is unknown.

The sample here was PBMCs, taken from a glioma patient whose treatment included an IDH1 peptide vaccine. This clonotype was sampled from a woman aged 50 to 65 with glioma. The V and J genes are TRBV19 and TRBJ2-3; D remains unclear. CDR3 nucleotide sequence: TGTGCCAGTAGTATTTTCGCCCGGTCTCCCACAGATACGCAGTATTTT. It yields the protein CASSIFARSPTDTQYF.